The T cell receptor beta chain described here comes from a study of CD8+CD57+ T cells in acquired aplastic anemia (dated by TCRdb to the late 2010s). With regard to the full study: Extracted DNA from sorted CD4+ and CD8+ cells averaged around 3.3 ug, ranging from about 0.2 to 30 ug. CD8+CD57+ expansion was defined as frequency above the mean frequency observed in healthy subjects. Here is what the overall study found, with its caveats: Although some 28 CD8+ CDR3 sequences were shared by patients and controls, these sequences appeared highly expressed in patients and within the immunodominant clones of patients. Between patients and healthy controls, no significant difference in CD8+ Simpson's diversity was found (P=0.060).

According to the germline V gene, CDR1 reads SGHRS and CDR2 reads YFSETQ. Spanning cysteine to phenylalanine, the CDR3 consists of 13 amino acids. Only the CDR3 part of the read is kept: 39 bases, read in frame from the first base. Expansion of CD8+CD57+ cells had been shown by flow cytometry in the patients chosen for sequencing. Every patient had severe acquired aplastic anemia, diagnosed using the International Study of Aplastic Anemia and Agranulocytosis and Camitta criteria. No therapy had been received by the patients at the time of blood sampling. The study deep-sequenced TCR repertoires of sorted CD4+ and CD8+ blood T cells from severe aplastic anemia patients and healthy subjects. Patients were enrolled under clinicaltrials.gov protocols 00001620, 01623167, 00001397, 00071045, 00081523 and 00961064 in the USA. Ficoll-Paque density gradient centrifugation was used to isolate peripheral blood mononuclear cells. Before DNA was extracted, CD4+ and CD8+ T cells were sorted using either FACS or magnetic beads.

On this clonotype: There is no known antigen for this receptor. Germline is not matched at one junction end, which may reflect a read error.

Profiling of TCR beta VDJ combinations and CDR3 sequences used genomic DNA as the template. An Illumina HiSeq 2000 was used for TCR repertoire sequencing. On the study's bioinformatics: Repertoires were assessed using TRBV/TRBJ rearrangement plots, CDR3 size and DJ length profiles, and Simpson's diversity index. Whichever DNA sequence was most abundant in the deep sequencing data was defined as the immunodominant clone. CDR3 amino acid sequences were checked for sharing between subjects and were compared against published repertoires and the VDJdb database. Starting from the raw public reads, TCRdb applied fastp trimming at Q25, assembled clones with MiXCR and retained in-frame beta chains. Identical CDR3 protein sequences are pooled into one entry, listed with their most common genes and DNA. The V and J calls come from TCRdb's annotation, not from the publication. The sample table holds 200,000 to 300,000 distinct CDR3 sequences, of which about 80% were seen once. The ten largest make up 35% to 50% of the sample.

The rearranged chain carries TRBV5-1 and TRBJ2-7, with no reliable assignment of the D segment. The sequenced sample consisted of sorted CD4+, CD8+, or CD8+CD57+ T cells (not recorded which) from PBMCs. The receptor comes from a human donor with aplastic anemia. CDR3 region: CASSLRMSYKQYF. DNA sequence: TGTGCCAGCAGCCTCCGCATGTCCTACAAGCAGTACTTC.